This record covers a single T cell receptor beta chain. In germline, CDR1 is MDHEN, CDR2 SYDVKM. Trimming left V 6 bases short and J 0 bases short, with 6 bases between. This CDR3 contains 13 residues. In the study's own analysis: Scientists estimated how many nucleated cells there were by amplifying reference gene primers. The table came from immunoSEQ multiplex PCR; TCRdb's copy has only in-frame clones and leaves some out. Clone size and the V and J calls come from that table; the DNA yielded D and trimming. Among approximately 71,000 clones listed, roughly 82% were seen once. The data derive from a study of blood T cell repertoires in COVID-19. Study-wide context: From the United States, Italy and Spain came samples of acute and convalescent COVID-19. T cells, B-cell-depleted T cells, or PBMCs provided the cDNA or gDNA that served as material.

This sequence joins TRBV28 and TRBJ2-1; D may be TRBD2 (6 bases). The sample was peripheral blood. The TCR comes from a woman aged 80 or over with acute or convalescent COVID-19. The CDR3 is CASRTSSYNEQFF. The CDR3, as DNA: TGTGCCAGCAGGACTAGCTCCTACAATGAGCAGTTCTTC.